The source of this T cell receptor beta chain is a study of blood T cell repertoires in COVID-19. Study-wide background: Samples representing acute and convalescent COVID-19 were sourced from the United States, Italy and Spain. T cells, B-cell-depleted T cells, or PBMCs supplied cDNA or gDNA.

Per the original data handling: The assay estimated nucleated cells by amplifying reference gene primers. TCRdb's copy holds only in-frame clones and misses some; the assay was immunoSEQ multiplex PCR. Clone size and V and J calls were adopted from that table, with D and trimming inferred from the DNA. The repertoire includes 280,000 or so clones, roughly 85% of them detected once, and 13% sits in the top ten. Germline trimming cut 1 base from V and 6 bases from J; bases unmatched to any gene: 3. CDR1 and CDR2 (germline): LNHDA, SQIVND (reference sequence). This CDR3 is 14 amino acids long. This sequence joins TRBV19 and TRBJ2-3, with TRBD1 matching over 8 bases. The sample consisted of peripheral blood. The sequence was obtained from a human donor in a cohort sampled during active COVID-19. The DNA of the CDR3 is TGTGCCAGTAGTATAGCCAGGGGGCCGGATACGCAGTATTTT. It specifies CASSIARGPDTQYF.